Reported below is one TCR beta chain. Its antigen has not been determined. These data originate in a study of T cells expressing NK-cell markers (dated by TCRdb to about 2020). In terms of the full investigation: Fewer than ten donors provided sorted CD3+CD56+NKG2C+, CD3+CD56+NKG2C- and CD3+CD56-NKG2C+ T-cell subsets, whose TCR beta-chain repertoires were profiled. Of the eight sequenced donors, seven were found to be HCMV-seropositive and one was found to be HCMV-seronegative. Illumina HiSeq 2000/2500, MiSeq or NextSeq was used to sequence libraries as 2 x 150 bp reads. The eight sequenced donors were randomly selected healthy volunteers, three men and five women.

The paper's findings and limits, for the study overall: Those dominant clonotypes were again the most abundant among CD3+CD56-NKG2C+ cells in a few donors, at roughly 25-65%. In more than five donors, the dominant CD3+CD56+NKG2C+ clonotypes were found to rank among the top 10 CD8+ clonotypes and to make up about 1.0-7.0% of CD8+ T cells. Whether the expanded NKG2C-expressing T cell clones were specific for HCMV antigens was left unclear.

Sequencing was performed on an Illumina HiSeq 2000. The TCR beta cDNA libraries were made using 5'RACE template switching, a step that added both a universal primer site and unique molecular identifiers. cDNA synthesis was primed from the TCR beta constant segment, followed by two successive PCR amplification steps. Processing in the source paper ran as follows. MIGEC was used to demultiplex reads and group reads by UMI, and MiTCR was used to assemble and quantify clonotypes. Only TCR cDNA sequences supported by at least two reads were kept to exclude erroneous sequences. The tcR package was used for downstream repertoire analysis, and clonotypes were matched across fractions by CDR3 nucleotide sequence plus V segment. Antigen specificity was annotated against VDJdb with VDJmatch, allowing one amino acid substitution in CDR3. Through TCRdb reprocessing, the reads give one entry per CDR3 protein sequence; DNA is omitted. None of the V and J calls come from the authors' own analysis; TCRdb made them. The sample's table covers about 300,000 distinct CDR3 sequences. The ten top clones hold 4% to 5% of the sample.

The CDR3 runs 13 amino acids, cysteine and phenylalanine included. This entry has no DNA. Taken from the germline V gene (reference sequence), the CDR1 and CDR2 loops are GTSNPN and SVGIG. To determine HCMV serostatus, a commercial ELISA kit was used to detect HCMV-specific IgG in serum. Ficoll density gradient centrifugation was used to isolate peripheral blood mononuclear cells from blood. Sequencing was performed on blood T cells: a sorted CD56 or NKG2C T cell subset, CD4+ or CD8+ T cells, or bulk PBMC T cells (not recorded which). The TCR was taken from a woman between 18 and 75 years old in good health. Recombination linked TRBV30 to TRBJ1-2; absent DNA, TCRdb's TRBD1 call cannot be checked. This receptor carries the CDR3 CASRTGVTYGYTF.